The 25 T cell receptor beta chains below were found in one sample sequenced in a study of blood T cell repertoires in COVID-19. TCRdb keeps only in-frame clones here, not all; method: immunoSEQ multiplex PCR. The profile shows some 370,000 clones, over 80% of them singletons. The material sequenced was PBMCs or T cells enriched from blood (not recorded which). Receptors were obtained from a woman in her forties or fifties who had recovered from COVID-19.

This rearrangement joins TRBV25-1 to TRBJ1-2; D is possibly TRBD1 (6 bases). V lost 2 bases and J 4 bases, leaving 11 bases between the germline ends. The CDR3 has 14 amino acids. From germline, CDR1 is MGHDK and CDR2 SYGVNS. The DNA for the CDR3 is TGTGCCAGCAGTGAACCACAGGGTCCCTATGGCTACACCTTC. Translation: CASSEPQGPYGYTF.

CDR3 residues: CASSGRTGDNTEAFF. CDR3 coding DNA: TGCGCCAGCAGCGGCCGGACAGGGGACAACACTGAAGCTTTCTTT. This chain uses TRBV5-1 with TRBJ1-1; 9 nucleotides match TRBD1. CDR3 length: 15 amino acids. The ends lost 4 bases at V and 2 bases at J; junction bases unmatched: 6. Germline V gene data show CDR1 as SGHRS and CDR2 as YFSETQ.

The rearrangement uses TRBV19 and TRBJ2-2; a weak D match, TRBD1 (5 bases). CDR1 and CDR2 from the germline V gene are LNHDA and SQIVND (reference sequence). CDR3 size: 15 residues. The V gene lost 4 bases and the J gene lost 6 bases, with 15 bases spanning the gap. DNA of the CDR3: TGTGCCAGTAGTACCACAGGCCCCGGGTCCGGGGAGCTGTTTTTT. Its protein product is CASSTTGPGSGELFF.

V is TRBV5-4 and J is TRBJ2-2, with TRBD1 identical over 10 bases. CDR1 is SGHNT and CDR2 is YYREEE in the germline V gene (reference sequence). This CDR3 is built from 17 residues. V shed 3 bases, J shed 0 bases, and the junction held 5 bases outside the gene matches. The CDR3 here is CASSSGGTGANTGELFF. CDR3 bases: TGTGCCAGCAGCTCGGGGGGGACAGGGGCGAACACCGGGGAGCTGTTTTTT.

This clone was observed a single time. The chain employs TRBV29-1 and TRBJ2-3, with a tentative D call TRBD1 (6 bases). CDR3 length: 14 residues. Germline V lookup: CDR1 SQVTM, CDR2 ANQGSEA. V lost 3 bases, J lost 4 bases, and 14 bases lay in between. CDR3: CSVEARGKPDTQYF. DNA of the CDR3: TGCAGCGTTGAGGCCAGGGGCAAACCAGATACGCAGTATTTT.

The rearrangement uses TRBV7-9 and TRBJ1-1, with TRBD1 identical over 9 bases. The V gene end was trimmed by 3 bases and the J gene end by 3 bases; junction bases not matched to a gene: 5. The CDR3 runs to 15 residues. Per the germline V gene, CDR1 is SEHNR and CDR2 is FQNEAQ (reference sequence). The CDR3 sequence: CASSLMTGGDTEAFF. DNA for the CDR3: TGTGCCAGCAGCTTGATGACAGGGGGGGACACTGAAGCTTTCTTT. Full variable domain (outside the CDR3, taken from reference TRBV7-9 and TRBJ1-1): DTGVSQNPRHKITKRGQNVTFRCDPISEHNRLYWYRQTLGQGPEFLTYFQNEAQLEKSRLLSDRFSAERPKGSFSTLEIQRTEQGDSAMYLCASSLMTGGDTEAFFGQGTRLTVV.

The J gene is TRBJ2-1, the V gene TRBV7-9; a weak D match, TRBD1 (5 bases). V gave up 4 bases and J gave up 5 bases, with 9 bases separating them. The germline V gene has CDR1 SEHNR and CDR2 FQNEAQ (reference sequence). The CDR3 loop spans 13 amino acids. The CDR3 reads CASSSQANNEQFF. DNA for the CDR3: TGTGCCAGCAGCTCACAGGCAAACAATGAGCAGTTCTTC.

This clone occurred once. The chain carries TRBV5-1 and TRBJ1-5; D uncertain. Germline CDR1 SGHRS, CDR2 YFSETQ. The CDR3 is made up of 15 amino acids. V gave up 3 bases and J gave up 3 bases, with 13 bases separating them. The CDR3 region has the DNA TGCGCCAGCAGCTCTGGAGGGCTCAACAATCAGCCCCAGCATTTT. Translating gives CASSSGGLNNQPQHF.

This clone was picked up many times. This chain uses TRBV6-2 or TRBV6-3 with TRBJ2-1; 12 bases map to TRBD2. The CDR3 has 15 amino acids. Germline values: CDR1 MNHEY, CDR2 SVGEGT. Germline trimming cut 2 bases from V and 8 bases from J; bases unmatched to any gene: 4. CDR3 amino acids: CASSYASSGGDEQFF. The CDR3 nucleotides are TGTGCCAGCAGTTACGCGTCTAGCGGGGGGGATGAGCAGTTCTTC.

The chain couples TRBV6-1 to TRBJ1-4; D may be TRBD1 (5 bases). Between the trimmed V and J ends, which lost 3 bases and 0 bases, there was a span of 14 bases. Germline V CDR1 and CDR2: MNHNS, SASEGT. The CDR3 spans 17 residues. In nucleotides, the CDR3 is TGTGCCAGCAGTGAGGCTCCGACAGCTGCAACTAATGAAAAACTGTTTTTT. Translation gives CASSEAPTAATNEKLFF.

The genes are TRBV28 and TRBJ1-5, with D tentatively TRBD1 (5 bases). Germline V gives CDR1 MDHEN, CDR2 SYDVKM. The CDR3 sequence is 13 residues long. Deletions cut 3 bases from V and 7 bases from J, with 10 bases between. CDR3 region: CASSFSGEQPQHF. The CDR3 bases are TGTGCCAGCAGTTTTTCGGGGGAACAGCCCCAGCATTTT.

This clone came up once. This chain uses TRBV7-6 with TRBJ2-7; D is perhaps TRBD1 (6 bases). Trimming cost V 1 base and J 2 bases, with 12 bases left between them. This CDR3 region has 15 residues. Looked up from germline, CDR1 is SGHVS and CDR2 is FNYEAQ. CDR3 loop: CASSLDQGSPYEQYF. The CDR3, as DNA: TGTGCCAGCAGCTTAGACCAGGGGTCCCCCTACGAGCAGTACTTC.

CDR3 region: CATSREGQSFDEQYF. The CDR3 DNA is TGTGCCACCAGCAGAGAGGGACAGTCTTTTGACGAGCAGTACTTC. The gene calls are TRBV15 and TRBJ2-7; 7 nucleotides line up with TRBD1. V gave up 0 bases and J gave up 5 bases; unmatched junction bases: 7. Germline-derived CDR1 and CDR2 are LNHNV and YYDKDF (reference sequence). This CDR3 has 15 residues.

The chain employs TRBV6-2 or TRBV6-3 and TRBJ1-1, with a weak D call TRBD1 (6 bases). Germline V gene data show CDR1 as MNHEY and CDR2 as SVGEGT. Trimming shortened V by 5 bases and J by 1 base, and 11 bases separated the two germline ends. The CDR3 has 14 residues. CDR3 sequence: CASSNTGKNTEAFF. The CDR3 DNA sequence: TGTGCCAGCAGTAACACAGGGAAGAACACTGAAGCTTTCTTT.

This chain uses TRBV7-2 with TRBJ2-2, with TRBD1 as a possible D gene (5 bases). V was trimmed by 4 bases and J by 5 bases, leaving 11 bases between them. The CDR3 length is 14 residues. Germline V lookup: CDR1 SGHTA, CDR2 FQGNSA. The CDR3 here is CASSSMTVTGELFF. The CDR3, as DNA: TGTGCCAGCAGCTCAATGACAGTTACCGGGGAGCTGTTTTTT.

V gene TRBV4-3 combines with J gene TRBJ1-2; D remains unclear. Germline V gene sequence: CDR1 LGHNA, CDR2 YSLEER. Trimming removed 0 bases at V and 2 bases at J, with 7 bases between. This CDR3 is 14 amino acids long. CDR3 loop: CASSQDLQNYGYTF. The CDR3 DNA follows: TGCGCCAGCAGCCAAGATTTACAGAACTATGGCTACACCTTC.

This clone was detected once. V usage is TRBV6-2 or TRBV6-3 and J usage is TRBJ2-1, with D possibly being TRBD1 (5 bases). Between the trimmed V and J ends, which lost 4 bases and 6 bases, there was a span of 16 bases. The CDR3 sequence is 15 residues long. Germline lookup yields CDR1 MNHEY and CDR2 SVGEGT. The DNA for the CDR3 is TGTGCCAGCAGTTCCCAGGGAAGTTTTGTCAATGAGCAGTTCTTC. Translated: CASSSQGSFVNEQFF.

V and J are TRBV6-5 and TRBJ1-4; possible D gene TRBD1, 6 bases. Trimming took 0 bases from V and 8 from J, leaving 13 bases between them. This CDR3 contains 15 residues. Germline V lookup: CDR1 MNHEY, CDR2 SVGAGI. CDR3 sequence reads: CASSYSGGVGEKLFF. The CDR3 DNA reads TGTGCCAGCAGTTACTCAGGGGGAGTAGGCGAAAAACTGTTTTTT.

The chain joins TRBV5-1 to TRBJ2-3; tentatively, D is TRBD2 (5 bases). V was cut by 1 base and J by 6 bases, with 15 bases left in between. The CDR3 contains 15 residues. Germline V gene sequence: CDR1 SGHRS, CDR2 YFSETQ. DNA for the CDR3: TGCGCCAGCAGCTTGTCGGACTCGTACATGGATACGCAGTATTTT. Translated, it gives CASSLSDSYMDTQYF.

The V gene is TRBV6-1, the J gene TRBJ1-2, with unresolved D. In germline, CDR1 is MNHNS, CDR2 SASEGT. V was clipped by 3 bases and J by 0 bases, with 20 bases between them. The CDR3 loop spans 18 amino acids. The CDR3 DNA reads as TGTGCCAGCAGTGATCACGGGAACAATCCTCATTCTAACTATGGCTACACCTTC. Protein sequence: CASSDHGNNPHSNYGYTF.

The chain carries TRBV6-2 or TRBV6-3 and TRBJ1-1, with D tentatively TRBD1 (5 bases). With 5 bases removed from V and 8 bases from J, the gap between germline ends came to 15 bases. The CDR3 runs 13 residues. Germline V CDR1 and CDR2: MNHEY, SVGEGT. CDR3 sequence: CASSPLTGVEAFF. CDR3 sequence (DNA): TGTGCCAGCAGTCCGCTTACAGGAGTCGAAGCTTTCTTT.

The chain carries TRBV29-1 and TRBJ2-7; weak D call: TRBD1 (6 bases). Trimming shortened V by 6 bases and J by 5 bases, and 11 bases separated the two germline ends. This CDR3 has 11 amino acids. The germline V gene has CDR1 SQVTM and CDR2 ANQGSEA. The CDR3 loop reads CSVGRGNEQYF. The CDR3 nucleotides are TGCAGCGTCGGCAGGGGCAACGAGCAGTACTTC.

The chain uses TRBV7-9 and TRBJ1-1; 8 nucleotides agree with TRBD1. The CDR3 is 13 residues long. Looked up from germline, CDR1 is SEHNR and CDR2 is FQNEAQ (reference sequence). Trimming took 5 bases from V and 8 from J; bases not matched to a gene: 7. CDR3 residues: CASSPRDRREAFF. Here the CDR3 DNA reads TGTGCCAGCAGCCCTCGGGACAGGCGGGAAGCTTTCTTT.

CDR3 DNA sequence: TGTGCCAGCAGTCCAGTCGGGGGTGGCTACACCTTC. This gives the protein CASSPVGGGYTF. The V gene is TRBV12-3 or TRBV12-4, the J gene TRBJ1-2; D is possibly TRBD1 (5 bases). V lost 5 bases and J lost 7, with 11 bases in between. The length of the CDR3 is 12 residues.

The chain is built from TRBV5-8 and TRBJ2-5, with D perhaps matching TRBD2 (5 bases). Trimming left V 1 base short and J 2 bases short, with 9 bases between. The CDR3 runs to 14 residues. Germline V lookup: CDR1 SGHTS, CDR2 YDEGEE. The CDR3 region has the DNA TGTGCCAGCAGCTTGCCTGGCGGGCAAGAGACCCAGTACTTC. This gives the protein CASSLPGGQETQYF.